This T cell receptor (beta chain) was sequenced during a study of blood T cell repertoires in COVID-19. CDR1 MDHEN and CDR2 SYDVKM come from the germline V gene. V was pared by 11 bases and J by 8 bases, with 15 bases between. This CDR3 contains 12 residues. Cohorts were based on clinical histories the participants reported. TCRdb keeps only in-frame clones here, not all; method: immunoSEQ multiplex PCR. The sample yields 270,000 or so clones, 75% to 90% seen once. The sequence came from a woman in her thirties with acute COVID-19. The chain couples TRBV28 to TRBJ1-4; possibly TRBD1 for D (5 bases). The sample taken for sequencing was PBMCs or T cells enriched from blood (not recorded which). The CDR3 spells CAAASGLEKLFF. CDR3 DNA sequence: TGTGCCGCTGCATCAGGGCTCGAAAAACTGTTTTTT.